These 13 T cell receptor beta chains were sequenced from one sample in a study of blood T cells in healthy people across ages. A second PCR, run for about 6 to 11 cycles, used a sample-barcoded 5' primer plus a J-beta primer mix. TCRdb reanalysed the 5' RACE reads using MiXCR and keeps one entry per CDR3 protein. The sample has around 1,000,000 distinct CDR3 sequences, under 30% seen once. The same sample was also studied in work on T cells of mothers and their children.

The sequencing input was blood. All receptors derive from a girl aged 2-10 years in good health.

The table lists this clonotype with a few counts. The rearrangement uses TRBV6-1 and TRBJ2-5; weak D call: TRBD1 (5 bases). The V gene lost 6 bases and the J gene lost 3 bases, with 26 bases spanning the gap. Germline-derived CDR1 and CDR2 are MNHNS and SASEGT. CDR3 length: 18 residues. The CDR3 sequence is CASSRLPTDVKVEETQYF. Written as DNA, the CDR3 is TGTGCCAGCAGCCGACTGCCGACAGACGTAAAGGTCGAAGAGACCCAGTACTTC.

This clonotype was seen a handful of times. The chain links TRBV6-6 to TRBJ1-4; weak D call: TRBD1 (6 bases). This CDR3 has 14 residues. Trimming removed 2 bases from V and 7 bases from J, with 11 bases in between. Germline lookup yields CDR1 MNHNY and CDR2 SVGAGI (reference sequence). Here the CDR3 DNA reads TGTGCCAGCAGTTACCCGGACAGATTTGAAAAACTGTTTTTT. As protein: CASSYPDRFEKLFF.

This clonotype was counted a few times. The DNA is left out, because the CDR3 cannot be placed on it with certainty; the CDR3 is given as TCRdb lists it. The rearrangement links TRBV21-1 to TRBJ2-3; the DNA was not compared with TRBD1, the D call given in the table. TRBV21-1 is annotated as a pseudogene. Both ends counted, the CDR3 spans 15 residues. The CDR3 sequence: CASSKVGKGADTQYF.

This chain uses TRBV7-9 with TRBJ2-2, with 7 bases fitting TRBD1. Germline V gene sequence: CDR1 SEHNR, CDR2 FQNEAQ (reference sequence). The CDR3 sequence is 16 residues long. V was pared by 4 bases and J by 4 bases, with 9 bases of the junction left unmatched. CDR3 in DNA: TGTGCCAGCAGCTCTCGCCGGGACAGACTCACCGGGGAGCTGTTTTTT. It translates to CASSSRRDRLTGELFF.

This clonotype was recorded a few times. This chain joins TRBV29-1 and TRBJ2-5; the D gene is possibly TRBD1 (6 bases). The CDR3 has 13 amino acids. Germline V gene data show CDR1 as SQVTM and CDR2 as ANQGSEA. Deletions cut 2 bases from V and 5 bases from J, with 12 bases between. The DNA of the CDR3 is TGCAGCGTTGAAATGCCAGGGGTGGAGACCCAGTACTTC. As protein: CSVEMPGVETQYF.

The V and J genes are TRBV29-1 and TRBJ2-3, with 14 nucleotides matching TRBD2. The CDR3 is made up of 15 amino acids. The junction had 7 bases not matched to a gene; V was cut back by 6 bases and J by 5 bases. Germline-derived CDR1 and CDR2 are SQVTM and ANQGSEA. The CDR3 sequence: CSVNGLAGGRDTQYF. DNA for the CDR3: TGCAGCGTGAACGGACTAGCGGGGGGAAGAGATACGCAGTATTTT.

The chain uses TRBV5-5 and TRBJ2-7; D is uncertain. Deletions cut 1 base from V and 0 bases from J, with 8 bases between. CDR1 is SGHKS, CDR2 YYEKEE, per germline (reference sequence). This CDR3 contains 14 residues. CDR3 sequence reads: CASSLLVNSYEQYF. CDR3 sequence (DNA): TGTGCCAGCAGCTTGTTGGTAAACTCCTACGAGCAGTACTTC. The full variable domain, its missing parts supplied by reference TRBV5-5 and TRBJ2-7, is DAGVTQSPTHLIKTRGQQVTLRCSPISGHKSVSWYQQVLGQGPQFIFQYYEKEERGRGNFPDRFSARQFPNYSSELNVNALLLGDSALYLCASSLLVNSYEQYFGPGTRLTVT.

To note about this clonotype: The germline gene is not matched at one end of the junction; a read error may be the cause. The chain employs TRBV6-1 and TRBJ2-5, with no clear D. The DNA end lines up better with TRBJ2-7; the J call may be wrong. The germline V gene encodes CDR1 MNHNS and CDR2 SASEGT. This CDR3 region has 11 residues. The CDR3 DNA follows: TGCGCCAGCAGCGCCCAAAACGAGCAGTACTTC. Translating gives CASSAQNEQYF.

The rearrangement uses TRBV20-1 and TRBJ2-7, with 12 bases lining up with TRBD2. Germline V gene lookup returns CDR1 DFQATT and CDR2 SNEGSKA (reference sequence). The CDR3 has 15 residues. The V gene end was trimmed by 1 base and the J gene end by 5 bases; junction bases not matched to a gene: 6. DNA of the CDR3: TGCAGTGCTAGAGGTTGGACTAGCGGGACGAACGAGCAGTACTTC. This encodes CSARGWTSGTNEQYF.

The chain links TRBV3-1 to TRBJ1-2; possibly TRBD1 for D (6 bases). Germline values: CDR1 LGHDT, CDR2 YNNKEL (reference sequence). The CDR3 contains 13 residues. The ends were cut back, 5 bases at V and 5 bases at J, with 12 bases in the middle. Here the CDR3 reads CASSVDSLYGYTF. CDR3 DNA sequence: TGTGCCAGCAGCGTGGACAGCCTATATGGCTACACCTTC.

The CDR3 loop is CASSPTSVAYNEQFF. CDR3 nucleotide sequence: TGTGCCAGCAGTCCTACTAGCGTAGCCTACAATGAGCAGTTCTTC. The chain couples TRBV9 to TRBJ2-1, with 7 positions matching TRBD2. V lost 5 bases and J lost 2; bases outside the gene matches: 7. The CDR3 consists of 15 residues. CDR1 and CDR2 from the germline V gene are SGDLS and YYNGEE.

This clonotype occurred many times. V gene TRBV29-1 combines with J gene TRBJ2-7; tentative D call: TRBD2 (6 bases). Trimming left V 4 bases short and J 5 bases short, with 21 bases between. Looked up from germline, CDR1 is SQVTM and CDR2 is ANQGSEA. This CDR3 is 15 amino acids long. The CDR3 region is CSVVGGLLGVDEQYF. CDR3 sequence (DNA): TGCAGCGTTGTCGGGGGTTTACTCGGGGTGGACGAGCAGTACTTC.

The chain has TRBV20-1 and TRBJ2-4; D is perhaps TRBD1 (6 bases). V was clipped by 6 bases and J by 7 bases, with 16 bases between them. The germline V gene has CDR1 DFQATT and CDR2 SNEGSKA (reference sequence). This CDR3 contains 13 residues. CDR3 sequence reads: CSASDRNLNIQYF. The CDR3 nucleotides read TGCAGTGCCTCGGACAGAAACCTGAACATTCAGTACTTC.